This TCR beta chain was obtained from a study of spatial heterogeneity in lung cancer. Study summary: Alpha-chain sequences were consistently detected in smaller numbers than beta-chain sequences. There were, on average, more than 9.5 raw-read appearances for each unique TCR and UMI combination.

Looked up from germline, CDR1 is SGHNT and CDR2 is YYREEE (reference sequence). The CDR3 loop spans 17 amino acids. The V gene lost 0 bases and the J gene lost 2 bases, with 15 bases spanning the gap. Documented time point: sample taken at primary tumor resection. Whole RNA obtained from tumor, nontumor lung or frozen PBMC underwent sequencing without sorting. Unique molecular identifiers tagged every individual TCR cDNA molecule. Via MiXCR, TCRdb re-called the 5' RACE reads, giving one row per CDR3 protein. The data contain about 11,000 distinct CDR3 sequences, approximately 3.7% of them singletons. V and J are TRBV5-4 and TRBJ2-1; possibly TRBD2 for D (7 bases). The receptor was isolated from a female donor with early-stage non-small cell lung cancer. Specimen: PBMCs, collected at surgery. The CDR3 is CASSLALGGAPYNEQFF. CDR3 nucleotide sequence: TGTGCCAGCAGCTTGGCCTTAGGGGGGGCCCCCTACAATGAGCAGTTCTTC.